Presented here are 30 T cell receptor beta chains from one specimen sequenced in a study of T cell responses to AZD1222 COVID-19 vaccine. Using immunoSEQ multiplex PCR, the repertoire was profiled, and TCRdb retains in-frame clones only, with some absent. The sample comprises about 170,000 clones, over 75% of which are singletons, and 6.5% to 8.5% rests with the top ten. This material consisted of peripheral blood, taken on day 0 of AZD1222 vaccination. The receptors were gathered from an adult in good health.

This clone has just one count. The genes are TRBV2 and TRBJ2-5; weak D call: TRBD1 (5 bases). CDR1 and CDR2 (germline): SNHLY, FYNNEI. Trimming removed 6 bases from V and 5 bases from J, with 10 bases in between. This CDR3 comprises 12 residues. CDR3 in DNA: TGTGCCAGCAGCCAGAACAGGGAGACCCAGTACTTC. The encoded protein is CASSQNRETQYF.

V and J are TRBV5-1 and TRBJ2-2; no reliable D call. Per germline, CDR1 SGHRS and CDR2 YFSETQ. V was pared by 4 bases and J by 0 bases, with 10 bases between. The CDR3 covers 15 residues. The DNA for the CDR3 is TGCGCCAGCAGCCCAATTATCCCGAACACCGGGGAGCTGTTTTTT. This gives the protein CASSPIIPNTGELFF.

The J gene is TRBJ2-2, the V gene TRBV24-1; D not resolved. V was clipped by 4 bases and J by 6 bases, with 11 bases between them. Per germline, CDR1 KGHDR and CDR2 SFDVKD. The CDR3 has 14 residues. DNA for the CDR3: TGTGCCACCAGTGACCCCCGGTATTCCGGGGAGCTGTTTTTT. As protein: CATSDPRYSGELFF.

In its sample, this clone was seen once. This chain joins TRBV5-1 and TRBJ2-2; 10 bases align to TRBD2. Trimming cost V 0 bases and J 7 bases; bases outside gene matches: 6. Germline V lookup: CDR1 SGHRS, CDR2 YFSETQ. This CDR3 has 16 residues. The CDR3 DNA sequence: TGCGCCAGCAGCTTGGACCTAGCGGGGGAGTACGGGGAGCTGTTTTTT. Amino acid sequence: CASSLDLAGEYGELFF.

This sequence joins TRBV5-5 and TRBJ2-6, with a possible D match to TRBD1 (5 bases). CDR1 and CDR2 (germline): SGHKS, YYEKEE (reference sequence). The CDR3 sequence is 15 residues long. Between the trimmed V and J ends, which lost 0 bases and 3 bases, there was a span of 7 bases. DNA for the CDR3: TGTGCCAGCAGCTTGGAGGGGTATGGGGCCAACGTCCTGACTTTC. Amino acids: CASSLEGYGANVLTF.

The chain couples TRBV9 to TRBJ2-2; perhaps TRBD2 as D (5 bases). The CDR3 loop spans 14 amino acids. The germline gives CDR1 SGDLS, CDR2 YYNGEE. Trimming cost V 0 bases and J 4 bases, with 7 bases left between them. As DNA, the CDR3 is TGTGCCAGCAGCGTAGATGAGGGCACCGGGGAGCTGTTTTTT. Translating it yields CASSVDEGTGELFF. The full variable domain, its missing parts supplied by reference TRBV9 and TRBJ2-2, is DSGVTQTPKHLITATGQRVTLRCSPRSGDLSVYWYQQSLDQGLQFLIQYYNGEERAKGNILERFSAQQFPDLHSELNLSSLELGDSALYFCASSVDEGTGELFFGEGSRLTVL.

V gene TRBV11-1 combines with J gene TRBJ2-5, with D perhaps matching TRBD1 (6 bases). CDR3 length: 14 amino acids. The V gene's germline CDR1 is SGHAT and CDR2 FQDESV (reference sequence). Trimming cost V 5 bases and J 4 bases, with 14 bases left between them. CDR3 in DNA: TGTGCCAGCAGCCCCAGCCAGGGGAGAGAGACCCAGTACTTC. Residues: CASSPSQGRETQYF.

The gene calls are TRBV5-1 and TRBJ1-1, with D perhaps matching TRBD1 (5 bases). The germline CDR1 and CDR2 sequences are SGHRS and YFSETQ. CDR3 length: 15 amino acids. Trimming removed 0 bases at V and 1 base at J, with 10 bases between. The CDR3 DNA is TGCGCCAGCAGCTTGGGGGGGGTCCCGAACACTGAAGCTTTCTTT. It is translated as CASSLGGVPNTEAFF.

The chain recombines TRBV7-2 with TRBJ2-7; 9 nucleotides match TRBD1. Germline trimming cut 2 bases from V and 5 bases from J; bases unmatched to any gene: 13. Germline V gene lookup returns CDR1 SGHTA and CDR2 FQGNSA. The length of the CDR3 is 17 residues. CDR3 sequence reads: CASSLLFWGQGDHEQYF. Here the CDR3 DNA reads TGTGCCAGCAGCTTACTTTTTTGGGGACAGGGTGACCACGAGCAGTACTTC. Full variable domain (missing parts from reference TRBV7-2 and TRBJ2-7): GAGVSQSPSNKVTEKGKDVELRCDPISGHTALYWYRQSLGQGLEFLIYFQGNSAPDKSGLPSDRFSAERTGGSVSTLTIQRTQQEDSAVYLCASSLLFWGQGDHEQYFGPGTRLTVT.

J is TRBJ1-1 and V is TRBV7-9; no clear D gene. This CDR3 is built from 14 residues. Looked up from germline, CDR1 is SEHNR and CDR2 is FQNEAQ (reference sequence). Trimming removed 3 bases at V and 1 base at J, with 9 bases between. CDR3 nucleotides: TGTGCCAGCAGCTTCGGAGGGCCGAACACTGAAGCTTTCTTT. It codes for CASSFGGPNTEAFF.

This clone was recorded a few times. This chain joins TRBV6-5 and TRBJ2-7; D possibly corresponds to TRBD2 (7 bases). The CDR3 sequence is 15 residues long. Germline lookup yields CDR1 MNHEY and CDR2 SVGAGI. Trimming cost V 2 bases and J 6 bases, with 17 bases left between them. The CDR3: CASSYGGAGAGEQYF. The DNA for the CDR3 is TGTGCCAGCAGTTACGGGGGGGCGGGTGCAGGCGAGCAGTACTTC.

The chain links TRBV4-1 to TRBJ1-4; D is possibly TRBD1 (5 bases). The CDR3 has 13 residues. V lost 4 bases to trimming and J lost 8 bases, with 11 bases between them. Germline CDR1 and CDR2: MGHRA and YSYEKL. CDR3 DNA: TGCGCCAGCAGCCTTGTTGACAGCGAAAAACTGTTTTTT. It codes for CASSLVDSEKLFF.

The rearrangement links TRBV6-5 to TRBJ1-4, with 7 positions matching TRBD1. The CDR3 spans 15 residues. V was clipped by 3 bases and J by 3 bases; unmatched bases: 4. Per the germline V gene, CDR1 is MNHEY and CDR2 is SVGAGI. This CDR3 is CASSYYGQANEKLFF. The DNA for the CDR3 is TGTGCCAGCAGTTATTACGGACAGGCTAATGAAAAACTGTTTTTT.

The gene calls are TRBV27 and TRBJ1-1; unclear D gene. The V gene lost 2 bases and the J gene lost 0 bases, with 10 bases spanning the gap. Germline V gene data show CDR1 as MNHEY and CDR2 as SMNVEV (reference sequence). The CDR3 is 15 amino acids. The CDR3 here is CASSLQVGLNTEAFF. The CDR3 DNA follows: TGTGCCAGCAGTTTACAGGTGGGCTTGAACACTGAAGCTTTCTTT.

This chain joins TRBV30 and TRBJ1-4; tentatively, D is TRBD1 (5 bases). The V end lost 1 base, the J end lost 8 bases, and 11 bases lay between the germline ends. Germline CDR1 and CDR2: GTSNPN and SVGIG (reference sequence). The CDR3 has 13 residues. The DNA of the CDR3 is TGTGCCTGGAGTGGGGGGTTACGGGAAAAACTGTTTTTT. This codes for CAWSGGLREKLFF.

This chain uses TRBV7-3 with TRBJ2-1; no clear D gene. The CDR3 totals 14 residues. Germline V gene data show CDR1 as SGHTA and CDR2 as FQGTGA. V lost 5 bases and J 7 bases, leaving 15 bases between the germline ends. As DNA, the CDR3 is TGTGCCAGCAGCCGTCGGGCCCCTCGGAATGAGCAGTTCTTC. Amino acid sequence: CASSRRAPRNEQFF.

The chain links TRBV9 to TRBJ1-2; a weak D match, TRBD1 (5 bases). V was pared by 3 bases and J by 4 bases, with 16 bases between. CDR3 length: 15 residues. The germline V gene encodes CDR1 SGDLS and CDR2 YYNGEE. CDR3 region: CASSGTVGAAYGYTF. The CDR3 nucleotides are TGTGCCAGCAGCGGAACCGTCGGGGCCGCCTATGGCTACACCTTC.

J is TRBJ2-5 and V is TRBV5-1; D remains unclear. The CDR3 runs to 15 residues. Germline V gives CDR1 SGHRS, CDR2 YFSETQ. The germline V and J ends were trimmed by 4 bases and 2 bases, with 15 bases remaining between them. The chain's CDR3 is CASSRVGQLQETQYF. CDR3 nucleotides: TGCGCCAGCAGCCGGGTAGGGCAGCTGCAAGAGACCCAGTACTTC.

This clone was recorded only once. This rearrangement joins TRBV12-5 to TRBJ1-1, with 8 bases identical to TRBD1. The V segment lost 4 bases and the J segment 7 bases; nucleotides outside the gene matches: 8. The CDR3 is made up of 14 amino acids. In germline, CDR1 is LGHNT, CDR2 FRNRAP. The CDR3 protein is CASGSPGGGDEAFF. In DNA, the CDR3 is TGTGCTAGTGGTTCCCCAGGGGGCGGGGATGAAGCTTTCTTT.

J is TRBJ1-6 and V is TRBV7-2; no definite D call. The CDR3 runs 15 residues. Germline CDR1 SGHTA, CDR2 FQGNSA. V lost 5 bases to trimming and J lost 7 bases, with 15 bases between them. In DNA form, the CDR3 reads TGTGCCAGCAGCACAAGGGCAGAAAGGAATTCACCCCTCCACTTT. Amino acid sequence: CASSTRAERNSPLHF.

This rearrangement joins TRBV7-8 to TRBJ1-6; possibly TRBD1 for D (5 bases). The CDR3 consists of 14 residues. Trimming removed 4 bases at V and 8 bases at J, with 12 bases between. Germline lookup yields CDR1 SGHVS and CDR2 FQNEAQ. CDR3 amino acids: CASSSGRDDSPLHF. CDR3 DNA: TGTGCCAGCAGCTCCGGACGGGACGATTCACCCCTCCACTTT. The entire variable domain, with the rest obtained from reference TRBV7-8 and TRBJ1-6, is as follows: GAGVSQSPRYKVAKRGQDVALRCDPISGHVSLFWYQQALGQGPEFLTYFQNEAQLDKSGLPSDRFFAERPEGSVSTLKIQRTQQEDSAVYLCASSSGRDDSPLHFGNGTRLTVT.

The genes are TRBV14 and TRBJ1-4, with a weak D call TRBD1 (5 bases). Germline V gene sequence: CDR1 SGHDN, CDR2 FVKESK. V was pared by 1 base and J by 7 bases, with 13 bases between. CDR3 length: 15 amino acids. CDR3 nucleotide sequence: TGTGCCAGCAGCCAAGCTCAGGGCTTGAGTGAAAAACTGTTTTTT. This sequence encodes CASSQAQGLSEKLFF. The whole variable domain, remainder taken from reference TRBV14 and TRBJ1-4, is EAGVTQFPSHSVIEKGQTVTLRCDPISGHDNLYWYRRVMGKEIKFLLHFVKESKQDESGMPNNRFLAERTGGTYSTLKVQPAELEDSGVYFCASSQAQGLSEKLFFGSGTQLSVL.

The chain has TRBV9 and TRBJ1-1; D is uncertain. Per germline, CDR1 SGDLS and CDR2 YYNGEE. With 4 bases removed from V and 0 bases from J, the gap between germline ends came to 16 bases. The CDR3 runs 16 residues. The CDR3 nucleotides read TGTGCCAGCAGCCCGGGCCCCGGAGGTCTGAACACTGAAGCTTTCTTT. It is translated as CASSPGPGGLNTEAFF.

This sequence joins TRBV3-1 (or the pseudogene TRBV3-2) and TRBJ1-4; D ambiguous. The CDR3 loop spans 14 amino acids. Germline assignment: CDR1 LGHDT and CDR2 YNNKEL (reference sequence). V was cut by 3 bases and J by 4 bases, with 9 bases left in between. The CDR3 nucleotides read TGTGCCAGCAGCCACTCAGCCCATAATGAAAAACTGTTTTTT. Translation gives CASSHSAHNEKLFF.

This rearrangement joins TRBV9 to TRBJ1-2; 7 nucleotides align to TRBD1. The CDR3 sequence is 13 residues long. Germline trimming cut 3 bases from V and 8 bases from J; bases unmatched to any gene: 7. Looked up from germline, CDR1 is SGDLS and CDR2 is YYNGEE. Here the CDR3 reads CASSGTGFLGYTF. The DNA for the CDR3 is TGTGCCAGCAGCGGGACAGGCTTTTTGGGCTACACCTTC.

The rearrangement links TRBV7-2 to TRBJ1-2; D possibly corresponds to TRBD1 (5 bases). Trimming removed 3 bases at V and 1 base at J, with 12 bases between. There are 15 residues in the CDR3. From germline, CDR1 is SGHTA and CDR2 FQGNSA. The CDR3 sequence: CASSFALGGNYGYTF. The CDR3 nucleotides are TGTGCCAGCAGCTTTGCGTTGGGGGGTAACTATGGCTACACCTTC.

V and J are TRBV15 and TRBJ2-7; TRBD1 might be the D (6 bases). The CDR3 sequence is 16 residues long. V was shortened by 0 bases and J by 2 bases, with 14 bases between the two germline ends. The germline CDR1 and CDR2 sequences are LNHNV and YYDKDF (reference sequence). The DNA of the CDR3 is TGTGCCACCAGCAGAGACGTGACAGGCGCAACCTACGAGCAGTACTTC. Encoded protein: CATSRDVTGATYEQYF.

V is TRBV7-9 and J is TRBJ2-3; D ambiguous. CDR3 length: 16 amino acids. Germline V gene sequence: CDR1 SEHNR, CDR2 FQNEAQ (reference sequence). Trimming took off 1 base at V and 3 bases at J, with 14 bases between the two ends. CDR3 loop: CASSLGINLGTDTQYF. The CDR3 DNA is TGTGCCAGCAGCTTAGGAATCAACCTGGGGACAGATACGCAGTATTTT.

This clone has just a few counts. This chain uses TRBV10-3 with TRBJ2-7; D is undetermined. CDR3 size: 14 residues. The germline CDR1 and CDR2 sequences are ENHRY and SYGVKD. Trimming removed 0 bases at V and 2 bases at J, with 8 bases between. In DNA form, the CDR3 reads TGTGCCATCAGTGAGTCGTGGGGTCCCTACGAGCAGTACGTC. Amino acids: CAISESWGPYEQYV.

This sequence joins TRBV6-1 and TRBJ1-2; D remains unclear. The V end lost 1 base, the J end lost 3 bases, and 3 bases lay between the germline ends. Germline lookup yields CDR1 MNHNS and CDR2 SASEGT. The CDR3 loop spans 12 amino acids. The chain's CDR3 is CASSEGDYGYTF. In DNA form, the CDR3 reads TGTGCCAGCAGTGAAGGGGACTATGGCTACACCTTC.